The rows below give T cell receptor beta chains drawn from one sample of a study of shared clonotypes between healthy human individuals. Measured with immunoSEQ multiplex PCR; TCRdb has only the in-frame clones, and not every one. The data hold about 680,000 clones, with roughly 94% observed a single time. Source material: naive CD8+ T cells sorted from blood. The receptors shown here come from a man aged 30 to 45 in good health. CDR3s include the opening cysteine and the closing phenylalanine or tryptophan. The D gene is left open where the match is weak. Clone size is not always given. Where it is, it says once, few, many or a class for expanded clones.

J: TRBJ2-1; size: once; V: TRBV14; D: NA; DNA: TGTGCCAGCAGCCAAGCGGCGGGCTTCGACCATGAGCAGTTCTTC; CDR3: CASSQAAGFDHEQFF
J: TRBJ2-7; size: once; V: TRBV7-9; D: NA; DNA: TGTGCCAGCAGCTTAGGAGCGGGTCGTGTCAACGAGCAGTACTTC; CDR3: CASSLGAGRVNEQYF
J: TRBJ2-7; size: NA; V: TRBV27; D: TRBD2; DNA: TGTGCCAGCAGTTTAGTGGGAGGGACCTACGAGCAGTACTTC; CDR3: CASSLVGGTYEQYF
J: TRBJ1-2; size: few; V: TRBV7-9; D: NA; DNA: TGTGCCAGCAGCCGTAACTATGGCTACACCTTC; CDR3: CASSRNYGYTF
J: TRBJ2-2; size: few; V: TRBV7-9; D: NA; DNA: TGTGCCAGCAGCTTAGTTGACTGGGCCGGGGAGCTGTTTTTT; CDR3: CASSLVDWAGELFF
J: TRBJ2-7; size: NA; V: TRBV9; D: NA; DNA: TGTGCCAGCACCCCCGGCGGGGGCATCTACGAGCAGTACTTC; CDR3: CASTPGGGIYEQYF
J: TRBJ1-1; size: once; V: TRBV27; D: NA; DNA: TGTGCCAGCAGGCCTACAGGGAACACTGAAGCTTTCTTT; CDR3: CASRPTGNTEAFF
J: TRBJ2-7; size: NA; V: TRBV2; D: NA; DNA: TGTGCCAGCGGGGCTCTGGGATCCTACGAGCAGTACTTC; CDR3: CASGALGSYEQYF
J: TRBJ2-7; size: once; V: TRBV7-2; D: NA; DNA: TGTGCCAGCAGCTTAAAGGGCAGGGGGGCCGAGCAGTACTTC; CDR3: CASSLKGRGAEQYF
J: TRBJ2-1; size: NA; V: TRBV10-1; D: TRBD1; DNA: TGCGCCAGCAGTGAGTCCCTATTGGGACAGCTATACAATGAGCAGTTCTTC; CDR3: CASSESLLGQLYNEQFF
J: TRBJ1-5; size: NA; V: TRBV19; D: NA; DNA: TGTGCCAGTAGTATTTCGGGATTTGGTGGCGATCAGCCCCAGCATTTT; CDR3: CASSISGFGGDQPQHF
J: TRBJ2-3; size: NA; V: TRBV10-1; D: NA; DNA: TGCGCCAGCAGTGAGGATCCGACCCCAGATACGCAGTATTTT; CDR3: CASSEDPTPDTQYF
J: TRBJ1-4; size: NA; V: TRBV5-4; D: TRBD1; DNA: TGTGCCAGCAGCTCCTGGACAGGACTTAATGAAAAACTGTTTTTT; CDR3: CASSSWTGLNEKLFF
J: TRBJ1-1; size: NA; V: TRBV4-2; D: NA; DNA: TGTGCCAGCAGCCAAGAAAACAGGGCAGGGACTGAAGCTTTCTTT; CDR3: CASSQENRAGTEAFF
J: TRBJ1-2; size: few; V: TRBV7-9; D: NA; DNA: TGTGCCAGCAGCCCGCAGGGTGTAGAGAACTATGGCTACACCTTC; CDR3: CASSPQGVENYGYTF
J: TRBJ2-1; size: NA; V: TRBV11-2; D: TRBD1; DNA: TGTGCCAGCAGGCGTCCGGGACAGGCGAACAATGAGCAGTTCTTC; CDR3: CASRRPGQANNEQFF
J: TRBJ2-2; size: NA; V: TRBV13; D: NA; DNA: TGTGCCAGCACCCATGAGACAAAGAACACCGGGGAGCTGTTTTTT; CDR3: CASTHETKNTGELFF
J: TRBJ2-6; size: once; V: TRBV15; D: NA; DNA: TGTGCCACCAGCAGTAGTAGGTCTGGGGCCAACGTCCTGACTTTC; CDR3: CATSSSRSGANVLTF
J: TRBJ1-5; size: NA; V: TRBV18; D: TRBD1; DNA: TGTGCCAGCTCACCACTGGACAGGGCGGGGGATCAGCCCCAGCATTTT; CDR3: CASSPLDRAGDQPQHF
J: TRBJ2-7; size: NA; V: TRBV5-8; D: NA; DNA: TGTGCCAGCAGCGATCACCCTATAAGAGCGGATGAGCCGGGACCCGACGAGCAGTACTTC; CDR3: CASSDHPIRADEPGPDEQYF
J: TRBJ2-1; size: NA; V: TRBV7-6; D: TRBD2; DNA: TGTGCCAGCAGCTTAATCCGCGGGAGCGTCTACAATGAGCAGTTCTTC; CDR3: CASSLIRGSVYNEQFF
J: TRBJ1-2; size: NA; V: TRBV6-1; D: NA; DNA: TGTGCCAGCAGAGAACAGGGTTCCAGCTATGGCTACACCTTC; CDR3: CASREQGSSYGYTF
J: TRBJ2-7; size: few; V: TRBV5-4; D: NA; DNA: TGTGCCAGCAGCTACGGGGGGCAGCGCGCGCAGTACTTC; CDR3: CASSYGGQRAQYF
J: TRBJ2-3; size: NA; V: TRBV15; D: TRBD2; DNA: TGTGCCACCAGCACACTACTAGCGGGAAACACAGATACGCAGTATTTT; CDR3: CATSTLLAGNTDTQYF
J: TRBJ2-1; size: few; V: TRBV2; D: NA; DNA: TGTGCCAGCAGTGGGTATGAGCAGTTCTTC; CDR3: CASSGYEQFF
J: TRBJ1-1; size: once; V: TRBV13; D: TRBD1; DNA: TGTGCCAGCAGCACCCGGACAGGGAACACTGAAGCTTTCTTT; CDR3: CASSTRTGNTEAFF
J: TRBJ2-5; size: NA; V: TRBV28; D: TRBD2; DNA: TGTGCCAGCAGGTTAAGCGGGAGCTGGGAGACCCAGTACTTC; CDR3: CASRLSGSWETQYF
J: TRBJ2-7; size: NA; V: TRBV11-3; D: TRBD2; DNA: TGTGCCAGCAGCTTAGAGGCGGGAGGGCCGTACGAGCAGTACTTC; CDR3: CASSLEAGGPYEQYF
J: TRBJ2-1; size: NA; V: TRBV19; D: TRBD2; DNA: TGTGCCAGTAGCCTACCTCTAGCGGGAGGCCGGGGTAATGAGCAGTTCTTC; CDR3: CASSLPLAGGRGNEQFF
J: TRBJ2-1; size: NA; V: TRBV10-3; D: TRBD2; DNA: TGTGCCATCAGCATTCCGAAACTAGCGGGAGGGGATAATGAGCAGTTCTTC; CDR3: CAISIPKLAGGDNEQFF
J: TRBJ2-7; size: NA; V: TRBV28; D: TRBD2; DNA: TGTGCCAGCAGTTTGTTTAGTGGGGGGGTCCGGGAGCAGTACTTC; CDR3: CASSLFSGGVREQYF
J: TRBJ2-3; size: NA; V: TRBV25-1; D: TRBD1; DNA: TGTGCCAGCAGCAGGGACAGGGGCACAGATACGCAGTATTTT; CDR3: CASSRDRGTDTQYF
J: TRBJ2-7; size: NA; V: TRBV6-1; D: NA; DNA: TGTGCCAGCAGTGACCTAAGGTCCTACGAGCAGTACTTC; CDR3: CASSDLRSYEQYF
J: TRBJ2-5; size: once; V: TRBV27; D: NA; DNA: TGTGCCAGCAGTTTTGGTTTGGGAGAGACCCAGTACTTC; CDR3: CASSFGLGETQYF
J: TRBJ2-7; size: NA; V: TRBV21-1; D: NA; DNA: TGTGCCAGCAGCACCGGGAGCTCCTACGAGCAGTACTTC; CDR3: CASSTGSSYEQYF
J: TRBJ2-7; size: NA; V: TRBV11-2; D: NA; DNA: TGTGCCAGCAGCCAAGACGACCCACTAGCATACGAGCAGTACTTC; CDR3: CASSQDDPLAYEQYF
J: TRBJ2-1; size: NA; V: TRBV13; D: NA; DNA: TGTGCCAGCAGCCGTTCGGAGAGGGTTGGCTACAATGAGCAGTTCTTC; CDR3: CASSRSERVGYNEQFF
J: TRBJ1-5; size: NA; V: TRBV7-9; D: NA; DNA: TGTGCCAGCAGCTTAGGCCCCTCCAATCAGCCCCAGCATTTT; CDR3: CASSLGPSNQPQHF
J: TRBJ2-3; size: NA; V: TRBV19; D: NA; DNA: TGTGCCAGTAGTATTTGGGGGGGGGCCACAGATACGCAGTATTTT; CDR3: CASSIWGGATDTQYF
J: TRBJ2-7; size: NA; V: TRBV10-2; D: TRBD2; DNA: TGCGCCAGCGGCCTAGCGGGCGGGAGCTCCTACGAGCAGTACTTC; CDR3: CASGLAGGSSYEQYF
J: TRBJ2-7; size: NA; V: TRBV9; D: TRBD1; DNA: TGTGCCAGCAGCGGGGGGACAGGGTTTGCCGAGCAGTACTTC; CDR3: CASSGGTGFAEQYF
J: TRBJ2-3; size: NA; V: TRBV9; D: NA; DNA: TGTGCCAGCAGCACTGCAGGGATGGCGCAGTATTTT; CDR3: CASSTAGMAQYF
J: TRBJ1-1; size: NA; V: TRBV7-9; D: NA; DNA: TGTGCCAGCAGCCTGGGACAAGCGAACACTGAAGCTTTCTTT; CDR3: CASSLGQANTEAFF
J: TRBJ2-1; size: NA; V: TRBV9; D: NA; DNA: TGTGCCAGCAGCGGTTTACTCAACAATGAGCAGTTCTTC; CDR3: CASSGLLNNEQFF